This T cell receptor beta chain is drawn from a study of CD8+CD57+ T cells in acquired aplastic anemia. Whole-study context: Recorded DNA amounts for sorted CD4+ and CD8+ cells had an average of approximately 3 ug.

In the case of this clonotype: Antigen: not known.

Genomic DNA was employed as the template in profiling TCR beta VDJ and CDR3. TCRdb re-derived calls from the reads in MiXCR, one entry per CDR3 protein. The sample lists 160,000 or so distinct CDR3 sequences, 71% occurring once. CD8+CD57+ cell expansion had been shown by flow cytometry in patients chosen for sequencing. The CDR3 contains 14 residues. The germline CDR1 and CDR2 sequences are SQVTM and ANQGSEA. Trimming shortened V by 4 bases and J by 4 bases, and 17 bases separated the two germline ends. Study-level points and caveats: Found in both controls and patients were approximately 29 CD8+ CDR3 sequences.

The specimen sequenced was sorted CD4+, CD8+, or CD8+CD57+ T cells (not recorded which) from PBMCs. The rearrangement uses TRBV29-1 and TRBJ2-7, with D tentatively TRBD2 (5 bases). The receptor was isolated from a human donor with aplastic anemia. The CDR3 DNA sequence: TGCAGCGTTGGTTTGTGGGAGCCAACTTACGAGCAGTACTTC. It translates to CSVGLWEPTYEQYF.